This TCR beta chain comes out of a study of vaccination and CD4 T cells after COVID-19. Scientists ran DNA taken from cultured CD4+ T cells through the Oncomine TCR Beta short-read assay for sequencing. TCRdb analysed the PCR reads with MiXCR anew, one entry per CDR3 protein. The repertoire holds 15,000 or so distinct CDR3 sequences, with over 45% as singletons. This clonotype was seen more than once but under ten times. Its cognate antigen is unknown. Stated treatment: roughly 10-day PBMC culture with coronavirus spike peptide pools or control peptides (ViraFEST assay). The sample in question was cultured CD4+ T cells from blood, obtained after SARS-CoV-2 vaccination. This TCR was sampled from a human donor with COVID-19.

Here the CDR3 DNA reads TGTGCCAGCAGCTTGAGGCCGACGAACACCGGGGAGCTGTTTTTT. Amino acids: CASSLRPTNTGELFF. The chain uses TRBV5-5 and TRBJ2-2; no clear D. Germline assignment: CDR1 SGHKS and CDR2 YYEKEE (reference sequence). CDR3 length: 15 residues. The germline V and J ends were trimmed by 1 base and 0 bases, with 7 bases remaining between them. Drawing the rest from reference TRBV5-5 and TRBJ2-2, the complete variable domain is DAGVTQSPTHLIKTRGQQVTLRCSPISGHKSVSWYQQVLGQGPQFIFQYYEKEERGRGNFPDRFSARQFPNYSSELNVNALLLGDSALYLCASSLRPTNTGELFFGEGSRLTVL.